This TCR beta chain was sequenced for a study of cytomegalovirus exposure and HLA in healthy donors. Points from the study as a whole: In a later analysis, an Asian-associated ancestry cluster reportedly showed fewer N-insertions than the roughly 730-donor mean. The study designated 150 or so TCR beta chains cytomegalovirus-associated.

The PCR was carried out with 60 Vbeta primers and 13 Jbeta primers. Produced via immunoSEQ multiplex PCR; TCRdb's table is partial and in-frame only. Of over 85,000 clones in the sample, just under 80% were seen once. Worth noting for this clone: Its antigen is currently unknown.

Per germline, CDR1 SGDLS and CDR2 YYNGEE. V was clipped by 0 bases and J by 7 bases, with 14 bases between them. The CDR3 has 16 amino acids. This TCR was recovered from a woman between 35 and 50 years old in good health and CMV-seronegative. The gene calls are TRBV9 and TRBJ1-6; D remains unclear. The specimen was PBMCs. CDR3 in amino acids: CASSVESVRNNSPLHF. In DNA, the CDR3 is TGTGCCAGCAGCGTAGAGTCGGTCAGGAACAATTCACCCCTCCACTTT.